This T cell receptor beta chain was found in a study of shared clonotypes between healthy human individuals. Findings and caveats of the study: The donor pool, a small one, limited the genetic and exposure-history diversity represented.

Naive-designated CD8 cells lacked CD45RO, were positively enriched for CCR7, and omitted terminally differentiated effector memory CD45RA+ cells. Some clones are missing from TCRdb's copy, which holds only in-frame ones; the method was immunoSEQ multiplex PCR. The sample has about 2.1 million clones, just over 90% seen once. Note on this clone: The antigen remains unidentified.

The source material was naive CD8+ T cells from PBMCs. The clonotype originates from a man aged 18 to 29 in good health. Some clones in this sample may be carry-over from other donors' samples.

The CDR3 DNA follows: TGTGCCAGCTCGAATACAGGGGAAGGCAAATCTGGGGCCAACGTCCTGACTTTC. It encodes CASSNTGEGKSGANVLTF. This chain joins TRBV18 and TRBJ2-6, with TRBD1 identical over 7 bases. Germline V CDR1 and CDR2: KGHSH, LQKENI. The CDR3 consists of 18 residues. The trim removed 6 bases at V and 1 base at J, leaving 12 bases unmatched.